One T cell receptor beta chain is described in this entry. What it binds is not known. Trimming shortened V by 3 bases and J by 8 bases, and 23 bases separated the two germline ends. There are 16 residues in the CDR3. In germline, CDR1 is SGHRS, CDR2 YFSETQ. Time point described: week 11, during vaccination. A 20-mer mutant IDH1 peptide at 300 ug was injected subcutaneously with topical imiquimod. Tumors from donors were new WHO grade 3 or 4 IDH1-mutant astrocytomas with ATRX loss. The data stem from a study of a mutant IDH1 vaccine in newly diagnosed glioma. Study-wide context: Eight vaccine injections were given to patients in weeks 1, 3, 5, 7, 11, 15, 19 and 23. In some groups vaccination began 4-6 weeks post-radiotherapy; others received it with temozolomide. General study points: Pseudoprogression seemingly bore no relation to changes in top peripheral T cell clonotypes.

Sequencing used immunoSEQ multiplex PCR; TCRdb keeps in-frame clones, though not all of them. Here the sample spans around 25,000 clones, 65% to 85% being singletons. The source of this sequence is a woman aged 18-29 years with glioma. The sample consisted of PBMCs, taken from a glioma patient whose treatment included an IDH1 peptide vaccine. The chain combines TRBV5-1 with TRBJ1-2; D is perhaps TRBD1 (6 bases). The chain's CDR3 is CASSWRGDGRRGGYTF. For the CDR3, the DNA is TGCGCCAGCAGCTGGAGGGGGGACGGAAGAAGGGGCGGCTACACCTTC.